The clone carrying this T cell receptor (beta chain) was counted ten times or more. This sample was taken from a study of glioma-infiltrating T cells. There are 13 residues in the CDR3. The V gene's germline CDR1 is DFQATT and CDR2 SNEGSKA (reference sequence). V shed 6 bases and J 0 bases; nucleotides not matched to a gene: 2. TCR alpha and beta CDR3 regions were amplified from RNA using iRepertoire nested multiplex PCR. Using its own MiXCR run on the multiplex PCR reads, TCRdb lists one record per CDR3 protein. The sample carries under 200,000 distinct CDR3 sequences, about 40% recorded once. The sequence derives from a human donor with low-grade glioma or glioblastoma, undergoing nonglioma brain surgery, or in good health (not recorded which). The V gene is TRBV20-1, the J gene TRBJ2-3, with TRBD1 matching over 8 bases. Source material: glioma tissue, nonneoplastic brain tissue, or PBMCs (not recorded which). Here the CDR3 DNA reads TGCAGTGCGTGGGACAGGAGCACAGATACGCAGTATTTT. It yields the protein CSAWDRSTDTQYF.